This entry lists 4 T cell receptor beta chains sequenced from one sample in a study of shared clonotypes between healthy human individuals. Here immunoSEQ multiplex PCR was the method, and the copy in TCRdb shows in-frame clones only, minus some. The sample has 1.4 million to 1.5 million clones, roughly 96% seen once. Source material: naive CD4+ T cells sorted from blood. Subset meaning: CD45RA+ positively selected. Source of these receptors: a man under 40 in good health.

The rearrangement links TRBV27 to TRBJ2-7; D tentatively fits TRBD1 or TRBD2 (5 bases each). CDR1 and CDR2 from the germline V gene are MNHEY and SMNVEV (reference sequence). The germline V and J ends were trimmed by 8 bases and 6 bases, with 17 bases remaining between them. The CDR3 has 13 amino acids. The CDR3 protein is CASHGTVYSEQYF. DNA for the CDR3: TGTGCCAGCCACGGGACGGTCTATAGCGAGCAGTACTTC.

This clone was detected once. The CDR3 loop is CASSFPFNYGYTF. CDR3 bases: TGTGCCAGCAGCTTCCCATTTAACTATGGCTACACCTTC. The chain is built from TRBV7-2 and TRBJ1-2, with D uncertain. This CDR3 is 13 amino acids long. Deletions cut 3 bases from V and 1 base from J, with 6 bases between. CDR1 is SGHTA, CDR2 FQGNSA, per germline.

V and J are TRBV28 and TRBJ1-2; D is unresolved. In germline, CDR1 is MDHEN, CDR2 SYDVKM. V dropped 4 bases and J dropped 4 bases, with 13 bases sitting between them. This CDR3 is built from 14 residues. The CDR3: CASSSGLDSYGYTF. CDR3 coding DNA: TGTGCCAGCAGTTCTGGCCTAGATAGCTATGGCTACACCTTC.

CDR3 protein: CSVAARVLNTEAFF. Here the CDR3 DNA reads TGCAGCGTTGCAGCCAGGGTTTTGAACACTGAAGCTTTCTTT. J is TRBJ1-1 and V is TRBV29-1; possibly TRBD1 for D (5 bases). In germline, CDR1 is SQVTM, CDR2 ANQGSEA. The ends were cut back, 4 bases at V and 0 bases at J, with 12 bases in the middle. The CDR3 consists of 14 residues.